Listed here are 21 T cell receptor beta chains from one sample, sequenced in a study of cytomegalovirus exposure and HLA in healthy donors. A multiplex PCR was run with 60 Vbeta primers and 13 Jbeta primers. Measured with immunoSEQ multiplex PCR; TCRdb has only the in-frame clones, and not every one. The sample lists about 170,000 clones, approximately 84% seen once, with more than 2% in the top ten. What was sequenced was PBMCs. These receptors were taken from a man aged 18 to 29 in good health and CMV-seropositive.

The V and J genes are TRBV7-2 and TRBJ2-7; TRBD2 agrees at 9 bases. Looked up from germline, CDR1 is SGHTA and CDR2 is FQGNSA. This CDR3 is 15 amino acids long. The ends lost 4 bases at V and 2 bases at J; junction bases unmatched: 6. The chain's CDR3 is CASSSQPSGTYEQYF. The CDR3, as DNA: TGTGCCAGCAGCTCTCAACCTAGCGGGACCTACGAGCAGTACTTC.

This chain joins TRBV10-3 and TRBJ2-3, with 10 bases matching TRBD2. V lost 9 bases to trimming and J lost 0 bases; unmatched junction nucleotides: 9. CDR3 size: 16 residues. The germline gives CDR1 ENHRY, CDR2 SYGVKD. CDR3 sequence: CAIRTLAGDSTDTQYF. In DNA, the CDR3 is TGTGCCATAAGGACTCTAGCGGGGGATAGCACAGATACGCAGTATTTT.

CDR3 DNA sequence: TGTGCCAGCAGCCACGGACAGGTTATCTATAATTCACCCCTCCACTTT. This sequence encodes CASSHGQVIYNSPLHF. The chain combines TRBV14 with TRBJ1-6; 7 bases map to TRBD1. The CDR3 totals 16 residues. V was pared by 3 bases and J by 3 bases, with 5 bases of the junction left unmatched. CDR1 and CDR2 (germline): SGHDN, FVKESK.

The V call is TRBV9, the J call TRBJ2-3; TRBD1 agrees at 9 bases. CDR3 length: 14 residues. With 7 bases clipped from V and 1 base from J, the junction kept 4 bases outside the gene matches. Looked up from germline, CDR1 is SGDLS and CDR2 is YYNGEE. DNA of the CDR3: TGTGCCAGCCAAACAGGGGGCGGCACAGATACGCAGTATTTT. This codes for CASQTGGGTDTQYF.

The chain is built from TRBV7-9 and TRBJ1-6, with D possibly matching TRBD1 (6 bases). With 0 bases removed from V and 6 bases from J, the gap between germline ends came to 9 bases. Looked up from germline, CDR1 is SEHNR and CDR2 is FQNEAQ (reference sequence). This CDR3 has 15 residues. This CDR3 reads CASSLAGGVNSPLHF. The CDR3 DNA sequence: TGTGCCAGCAGCTTAGCAGGGGGGGTTAATTCACCCCTCCACTTT.

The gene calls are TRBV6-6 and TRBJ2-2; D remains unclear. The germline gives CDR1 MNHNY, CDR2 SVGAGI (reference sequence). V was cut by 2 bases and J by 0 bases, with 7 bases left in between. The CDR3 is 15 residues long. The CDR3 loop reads CASSYRTANTGELFF. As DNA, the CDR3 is TGTGCCAGCAGTTACCGAACAGCGAACACCGGGGAGCTGTTTTTT.

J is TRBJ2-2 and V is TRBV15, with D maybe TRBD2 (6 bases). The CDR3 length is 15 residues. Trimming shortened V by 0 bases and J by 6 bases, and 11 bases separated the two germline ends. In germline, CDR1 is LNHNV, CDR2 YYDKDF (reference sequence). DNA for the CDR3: TGTGCCACCAGCAGAGATATCGGAGGGGCCGGGGAGCTGTTTTTT. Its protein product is CATSRDIGGAGELFF.

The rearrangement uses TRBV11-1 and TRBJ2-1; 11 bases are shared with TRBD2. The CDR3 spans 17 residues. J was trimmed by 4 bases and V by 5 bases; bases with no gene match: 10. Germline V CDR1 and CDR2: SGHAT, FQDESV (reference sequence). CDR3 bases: TGTGCCAGCAGCGCCGGCCCTGGACTAGCGGGTTACAATGAGCAGTTCTTC. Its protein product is CASSAGPGLAGYNEQFF.

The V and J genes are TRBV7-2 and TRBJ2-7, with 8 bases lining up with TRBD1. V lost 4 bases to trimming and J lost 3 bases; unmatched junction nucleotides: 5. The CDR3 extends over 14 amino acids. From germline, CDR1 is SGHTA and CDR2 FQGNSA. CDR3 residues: CASSSRTGSYEQYF. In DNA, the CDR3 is TGTGCCAGCAGCTCAAGGACAGGGAGCTACGAGCAGTACTTC.

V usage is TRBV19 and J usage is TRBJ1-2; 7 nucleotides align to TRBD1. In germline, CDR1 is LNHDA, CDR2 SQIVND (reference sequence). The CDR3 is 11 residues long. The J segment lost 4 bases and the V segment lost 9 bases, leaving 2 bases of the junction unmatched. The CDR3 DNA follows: TGTGCCAGCAGGGACAGCTATGGCTACACCTTC. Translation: CASRDSYGYTF.

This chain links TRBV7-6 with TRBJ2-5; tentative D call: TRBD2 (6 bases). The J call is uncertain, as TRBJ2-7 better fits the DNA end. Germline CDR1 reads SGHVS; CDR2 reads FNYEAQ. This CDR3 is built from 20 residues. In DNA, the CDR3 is TGTGCCAGCAGCTTAGGAGGAGGCGCCCCGGGGCGGGGAGTCTCCTACGAGCAGTACTTC. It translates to CASSLGGGAPGRGVSYEQYF.

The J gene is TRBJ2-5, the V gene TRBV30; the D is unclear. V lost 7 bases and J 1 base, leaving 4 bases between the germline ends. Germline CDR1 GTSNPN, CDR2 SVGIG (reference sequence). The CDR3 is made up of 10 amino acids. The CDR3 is CAFRQETQYF. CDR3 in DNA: TGTGCCTTCCGCCAAGAGACCCAGTACTTC.

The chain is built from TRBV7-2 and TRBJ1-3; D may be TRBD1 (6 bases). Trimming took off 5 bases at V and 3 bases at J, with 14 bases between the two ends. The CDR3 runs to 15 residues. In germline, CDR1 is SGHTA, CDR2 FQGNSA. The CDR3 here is CASSTRAGVGNTIYF. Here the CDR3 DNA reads TGTGCCAGCAGCACTCGTGCAGGGGTTGGAAACACCATATATTTT.

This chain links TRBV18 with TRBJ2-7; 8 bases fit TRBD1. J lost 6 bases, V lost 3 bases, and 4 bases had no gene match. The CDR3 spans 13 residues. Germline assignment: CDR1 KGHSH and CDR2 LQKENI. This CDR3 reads CASSPPGQVEQYF. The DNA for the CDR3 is TGTGCCAGCTCACCTCCGGGACAGGTCGAGCAGTACTTC.

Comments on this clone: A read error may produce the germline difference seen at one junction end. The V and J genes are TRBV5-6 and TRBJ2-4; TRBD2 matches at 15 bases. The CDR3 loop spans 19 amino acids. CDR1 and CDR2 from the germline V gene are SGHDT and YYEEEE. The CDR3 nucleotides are TGTGCCAGCAGCCTCGGGACTAGCGGGGGGATCTTAGCCAAAAACAGTCAGTACTTC. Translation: CASSLGTSGGILAKNSQYF.

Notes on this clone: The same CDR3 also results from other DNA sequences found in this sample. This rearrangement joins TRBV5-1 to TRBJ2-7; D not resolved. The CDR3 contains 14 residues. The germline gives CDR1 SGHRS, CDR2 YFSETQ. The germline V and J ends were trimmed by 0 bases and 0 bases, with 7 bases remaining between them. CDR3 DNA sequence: TGCGCCAGCAGCTTGGCAGTATCCTCCTACGAGCAGTACTTC. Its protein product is CASSLAVSSYEQYF.

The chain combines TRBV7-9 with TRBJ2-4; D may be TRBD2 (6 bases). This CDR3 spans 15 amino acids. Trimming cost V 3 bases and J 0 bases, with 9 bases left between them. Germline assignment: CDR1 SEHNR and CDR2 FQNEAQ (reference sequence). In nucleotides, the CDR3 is TGTGCCAGCAGCTTTGGAGCGGGAGCCAAAAACATTCAGTACTTC. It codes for CASSFGAGAKNIQYF.

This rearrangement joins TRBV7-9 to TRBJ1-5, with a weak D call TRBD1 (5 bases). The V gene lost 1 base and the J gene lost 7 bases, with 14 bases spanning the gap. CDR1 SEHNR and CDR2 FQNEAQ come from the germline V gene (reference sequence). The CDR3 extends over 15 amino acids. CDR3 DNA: TGTGCCAGCAGCTTAGGGGGGGGGAGCGCGCAGCCCCAGCATTTT. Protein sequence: CASSLGGGSAQPQHF.

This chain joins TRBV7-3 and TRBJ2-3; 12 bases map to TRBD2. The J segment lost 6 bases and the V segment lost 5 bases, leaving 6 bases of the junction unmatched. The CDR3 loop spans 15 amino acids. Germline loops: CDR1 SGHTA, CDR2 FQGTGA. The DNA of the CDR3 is TGTGCCAGCAGCCGCCGGACTAGCGGGGATGATACGCAGTATTTT. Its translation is CASSRRTSGDDTQYF.

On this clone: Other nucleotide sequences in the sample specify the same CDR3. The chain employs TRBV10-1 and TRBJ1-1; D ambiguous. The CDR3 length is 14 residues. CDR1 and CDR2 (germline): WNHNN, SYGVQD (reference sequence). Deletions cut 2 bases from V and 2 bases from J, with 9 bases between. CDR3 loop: CASSEGRTNTEAFF. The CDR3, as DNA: TGCGCCAGCAGTGAGGGCAGGACTAACACTGAAGCTTTCTTT.

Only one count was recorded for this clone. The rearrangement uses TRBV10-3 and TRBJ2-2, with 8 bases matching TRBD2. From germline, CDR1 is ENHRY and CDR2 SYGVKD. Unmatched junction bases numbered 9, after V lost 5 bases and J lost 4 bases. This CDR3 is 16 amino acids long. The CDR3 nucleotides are TGTGCCATCAGTACTCAAGGCGGGGGGTTCACCGGGGAGCTGTTTTTT. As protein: CAISTQGGGFTGELFF.